The clone carrying this T cell receptor beta chain appeared a few times. Antigen specificity is unknown. The data are from a study of post-analysis software for immune sequencing data. cDNA libraries of TCR beta carried unique molecular identifiers. The authors obtained roughly 500,000 cDNA molecules from approximately 1 to 10 million T cells. MiXCR, run by TCRdb on the PCR reads, gives a single entry per CDR3 protein. The sample has 430,000 or so distinct CDR3 sequences, 39% seen once. Points from the study as a whole: In patients, about 5 TRBV segments were more frequent than in controls, with TRBV5-6, TRBV5-1 and TRBV20-1 among them.

The CDR3 is made up of 17 amino acids. Germline loops: CDR1 DFQATT, CDR2 SNEGSKA (reference sequence). Trimming removed 1 base from V and 2 bases from J, with 21 bases in between. This rearrangement joins TRBV20-1 to TRBJ2-7; weak D call: TRBD2 (5 bases). The source material was blood. This clonotype was sampled from a girl aged 2-10 years with multiple sclerosis. CDR3 coding DNA: TGCAGTGCTAGAGTCGGAACCCACCGACGAGGGACCTACGAGCAGTACTTC. Residues: CSARVGTHRRGTYEQYF.